This paragraph covers one T cell receptor (beta chain) sequence. What it binds is not known. Assay used: immunoSEQ multiplex PCR; TCRdb lists only in-frame clones, some missing. Seen here are around 56,000 clones, around 82% observed once, and the top ten hold roughly 4%. This specimen comes from a study of OX40 agonist ivuxolimab in advanced cancers. The overall study: Those enrolled were about 80% male, with a mean age of about 66 years and ages from roughly 20 to 85. General observations from the study: Relative to CD4+, CD8+ T cells held more expanded clones on average.

The starting material was CD4+ or CD8+ T cells sorted from blood, obtained in a trial of the OX40 agonist ivuxolimab. The sequence was collected from an adult with an advanced solid tumor such as melanoma, head and neck, liver or kidney cancer.

The chain's CDR3 is CASSLSPTSGRATEQFF. The CDR3 DNA reads as TGTGCCAGCAGTTTATCCCCTACTAGCGGGAGGGCCACTGAGCAGTTCTTC. V and J are TRBV27 and TRBJ2-1; 13 bases are a match to TRBD2. This CDR3 region has 17 residues. Trimming cost V 0 bases and J 9 bases; bases outside gene matches: 8. Germline V gene sequence: CDR1 MNHEY, CDR2 SMNVEV (reference sequence).